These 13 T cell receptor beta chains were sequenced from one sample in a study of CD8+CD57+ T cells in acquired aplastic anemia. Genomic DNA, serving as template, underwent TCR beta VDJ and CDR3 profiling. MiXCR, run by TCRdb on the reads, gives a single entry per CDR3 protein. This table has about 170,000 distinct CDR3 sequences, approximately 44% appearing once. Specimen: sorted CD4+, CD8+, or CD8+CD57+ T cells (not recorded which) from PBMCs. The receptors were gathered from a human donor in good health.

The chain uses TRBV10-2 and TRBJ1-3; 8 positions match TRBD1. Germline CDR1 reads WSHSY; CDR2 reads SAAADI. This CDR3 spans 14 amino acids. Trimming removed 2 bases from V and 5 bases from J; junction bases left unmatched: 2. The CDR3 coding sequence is TGCGCCAGCAGTGAGGCAGGGGGCAGAAACACCATATATTTT. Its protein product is CASSEAGGRNTIYF.

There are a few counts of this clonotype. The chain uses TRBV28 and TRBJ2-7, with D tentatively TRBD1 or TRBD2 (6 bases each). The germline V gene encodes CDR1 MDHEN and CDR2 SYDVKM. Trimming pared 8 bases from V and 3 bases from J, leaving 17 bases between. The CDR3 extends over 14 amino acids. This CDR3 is CASLGGPFYYEQYF. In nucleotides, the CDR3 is TGTGCCAGCTTAGGGGGGCCCTTTTACTACGAGCAGTACTTC.

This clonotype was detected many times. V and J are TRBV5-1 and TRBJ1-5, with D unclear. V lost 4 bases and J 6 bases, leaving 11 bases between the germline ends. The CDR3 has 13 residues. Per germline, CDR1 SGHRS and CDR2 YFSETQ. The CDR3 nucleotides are TGCGCCAGCAGCGCATCCGGGAGTCAGCCCCAGCATTTT. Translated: CASSASGSQPQHF.

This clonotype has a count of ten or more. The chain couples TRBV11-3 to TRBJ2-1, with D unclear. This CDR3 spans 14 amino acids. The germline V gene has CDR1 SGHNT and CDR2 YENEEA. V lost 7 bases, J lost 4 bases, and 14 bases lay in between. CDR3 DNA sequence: TGTGCCAGCACGGTTGACCGGTCGTACAATGAGCAGTTCTTC. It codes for CASTVDRSYNEQFF. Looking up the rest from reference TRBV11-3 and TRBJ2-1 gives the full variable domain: EAGVVQSPRYKIIEKKQPVAFWCNPISGHNTLYWYLQNLGQGPELLIRYENEEAVDDSQLPKDRFSAERLKGVDSTLKIQPAELGDSAVYLCASTVDRSYNEQFFGPGTRLTVL.

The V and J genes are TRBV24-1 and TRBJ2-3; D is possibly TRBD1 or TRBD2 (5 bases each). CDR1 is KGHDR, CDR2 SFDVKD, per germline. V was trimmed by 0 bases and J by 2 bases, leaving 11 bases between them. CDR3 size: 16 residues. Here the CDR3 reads CATSDLPGRNTDTQYF. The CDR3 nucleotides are TGTGCCACCAGTGATTTGCCGGGGCGCAACACAGATACGCAGTATTTT.

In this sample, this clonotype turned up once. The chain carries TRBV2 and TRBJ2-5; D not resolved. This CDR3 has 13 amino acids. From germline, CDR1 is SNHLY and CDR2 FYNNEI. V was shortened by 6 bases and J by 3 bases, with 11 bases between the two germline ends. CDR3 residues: CASSLNGKETQYF. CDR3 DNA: TGTGCCAGCAGCTTAAACGGAAAAGAGACCCAGTACTTC. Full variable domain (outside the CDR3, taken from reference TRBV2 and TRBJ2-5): EPEVTQTPSHQVTQMGQEVILRCVPISNHLYFYWYRQILGQKVEFLVSFYNNEISEKSEIFDDQFSVERPDGSNFTLKIRSTKLEDSAMYFCASSLNGKETQYFGPGTRLLVL.

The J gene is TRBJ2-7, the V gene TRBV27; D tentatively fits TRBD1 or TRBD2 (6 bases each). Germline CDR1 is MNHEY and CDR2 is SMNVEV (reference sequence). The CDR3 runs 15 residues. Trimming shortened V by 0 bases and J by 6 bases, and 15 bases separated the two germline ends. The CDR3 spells CASSLSQGRGGEQYF. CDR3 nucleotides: TGTGCCAGCAGTTTATCGCAGGGCAGGGGAGGCGAGCAGTACTTC.

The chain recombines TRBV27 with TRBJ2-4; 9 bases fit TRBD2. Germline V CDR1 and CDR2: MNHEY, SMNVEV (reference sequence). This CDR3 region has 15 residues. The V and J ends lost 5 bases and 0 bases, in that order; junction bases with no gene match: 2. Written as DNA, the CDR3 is TGTGCCAGCAGTCGCGGGGGGGAAGCCAAAAACATTCAGTACTTC. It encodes CASSRGGEAKNIQYF.

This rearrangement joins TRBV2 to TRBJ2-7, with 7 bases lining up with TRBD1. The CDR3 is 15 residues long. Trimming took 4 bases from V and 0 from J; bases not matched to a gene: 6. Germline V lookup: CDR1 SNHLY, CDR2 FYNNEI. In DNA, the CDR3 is TGTGCCAGCAGTGGGGACAGTCGCAGCTCCTACGAGCAGTACTTC. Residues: CASSGDSRSSYEQYF.

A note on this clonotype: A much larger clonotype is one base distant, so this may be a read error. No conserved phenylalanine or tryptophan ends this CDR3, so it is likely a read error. The CDR3 bases are TGTGCCAGCAGCCAGGGGACTAGCGGGGGGGCCAAGACAGATACGCAGTATCTT. It yields the protein CASSQGTSGGAKTDTQYL. This sequence joins TRBV5-4 and TRBJ2-3, with TRBD2 matching over 16 bases. Trimming cost V 4 bases and J 3 bases; bases outside gene matches: 8. The CDR3 is made up of 18 amino acids. CDR1 and CDR2 (germline): SGHNT, YYREEE (reference sequence).

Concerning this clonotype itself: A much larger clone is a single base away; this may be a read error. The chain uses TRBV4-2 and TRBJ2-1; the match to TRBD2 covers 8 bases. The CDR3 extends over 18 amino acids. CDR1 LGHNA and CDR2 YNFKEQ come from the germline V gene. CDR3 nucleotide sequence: TGTGCCAGCAGCCATCAGTCGTTTCGGGGGGGCCACCACAATGAGCGGTTCTTC. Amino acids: CASSHQSFRGGHHNERFF.

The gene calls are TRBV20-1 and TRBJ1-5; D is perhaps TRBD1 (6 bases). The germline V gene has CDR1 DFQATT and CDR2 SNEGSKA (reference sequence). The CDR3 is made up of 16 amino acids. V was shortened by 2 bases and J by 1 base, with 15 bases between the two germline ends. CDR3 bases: TGCAGTGCTAGAATGACAGGACGCGGGAGCAATCAGCCCCAGCATTTT. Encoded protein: CSARMTGRGSNQPQHF.

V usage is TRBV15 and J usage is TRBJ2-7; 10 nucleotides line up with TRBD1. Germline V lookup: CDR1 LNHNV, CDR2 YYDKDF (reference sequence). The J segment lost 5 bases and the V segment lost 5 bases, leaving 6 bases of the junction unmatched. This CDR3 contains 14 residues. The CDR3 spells CATSLTGGRDEQYF. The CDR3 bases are TGTGCCACCAGCCTGACAGGGGGCAGGGACGAGCAGTACTTC.